The following is a T cell receptor beta chain sequence with its context. CDR3 length: 15 amino acids. The germline CDR1 and CDR2 sequences are SEHNR and FQNEAQ (reference sequence). The V gene lost 5 bases and the J gene lost 3 bases, with 16 bases spanning the gap. In the authors' workflow: Reference gene primer amplification gave estimated nucleated cell counts. Assay: immunoSEQ multiplex PCR; the TCRdb copy retains only in-frame clones and omits some. The V and J calls and clone size come from that table; D and trimming were worked out from the DNA. The sample has 65,000 to 90,000 clones, 80% to 95% seen once. The data stem from a study of blood T cell repertoires in COVID-19. Background on the study: Samples representing acute and convalescent COVID-19 were sourced from the United States, Italy and Spain. From T cells, B-cell-depleted T cells, or PBMCs came the material, which was cDNA or gDNA.

The sequencing sample was made of peripheral blood. The genes are TRBV7-9 and TRBJ1-1; TRBD1 is a possible D gene (5 bases). The sequence was obtained from a human donor in a cohort sampled during active COVID-19. CDR3 sequence (DNA): TGTGCCAGCAGCCCCCCGGGGGGGACCCACACTGAAGCTTTCTTT. Translating it yields CASSPPGGTHTEAFF.